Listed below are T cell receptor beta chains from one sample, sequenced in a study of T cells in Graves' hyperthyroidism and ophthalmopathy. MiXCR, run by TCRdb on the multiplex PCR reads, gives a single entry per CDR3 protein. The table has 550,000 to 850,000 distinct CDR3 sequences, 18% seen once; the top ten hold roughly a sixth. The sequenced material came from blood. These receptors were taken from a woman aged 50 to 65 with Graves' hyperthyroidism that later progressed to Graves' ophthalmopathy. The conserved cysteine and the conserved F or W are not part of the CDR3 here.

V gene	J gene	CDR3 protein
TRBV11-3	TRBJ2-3	ASSLAGETTDTQY
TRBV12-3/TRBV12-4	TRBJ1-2	ASSYPGQGALGYT
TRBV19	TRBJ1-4	ASSDRKVGDEKLF
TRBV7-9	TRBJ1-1	ASSLVPGLNTEAF
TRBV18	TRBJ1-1	ASSLTGGQGTEAF
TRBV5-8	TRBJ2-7	ASSLDYYEQY
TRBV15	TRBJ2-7	ATSRDQWGSYEQY
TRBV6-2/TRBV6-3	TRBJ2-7	ASSLNRGVYEQY
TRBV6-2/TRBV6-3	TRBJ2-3	ASSYSPSGESTDTQY
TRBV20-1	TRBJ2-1	SATIDSRDYNEQF
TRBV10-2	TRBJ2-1	ASSEEGVVIWEQF
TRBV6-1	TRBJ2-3	ASSDPGTGGEDTQY
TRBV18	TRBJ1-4	ASSAGATNEKLF
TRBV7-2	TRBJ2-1	ASSSVGSAYNEQF
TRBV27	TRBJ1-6	ASSADRGNNSPLH
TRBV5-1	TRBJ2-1	ASSPFYNEQF
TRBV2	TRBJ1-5	ASSEPPQPQH
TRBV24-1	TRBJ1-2	ATSDPTPTGINYGYT
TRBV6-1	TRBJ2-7	ASSDPSDRGYEQY
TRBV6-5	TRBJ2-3	ASSYMSGGGTDTQY
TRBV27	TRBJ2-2	ASSLFGGGGELF
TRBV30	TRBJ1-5	AWPGQVNQPQH
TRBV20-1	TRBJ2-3	SGSLNEDTQY
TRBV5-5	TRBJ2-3	ASSWETGLKITDTQY
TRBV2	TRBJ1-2	ASRNRGRNYGYT
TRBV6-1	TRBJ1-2	ASSPPGQGALDYGYT
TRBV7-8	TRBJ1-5	ASSPPPTDSNQPQH
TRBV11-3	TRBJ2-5	ASSLGRDYKETQY
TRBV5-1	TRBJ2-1	ASSPGTVDNEQF
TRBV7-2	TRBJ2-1	ASSPRNSYEQF
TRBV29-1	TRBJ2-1	SVVTSGGAFSGNEQF
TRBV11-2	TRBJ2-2	ASSSRNTGELF
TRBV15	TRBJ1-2	ATRTFGQGYGYT
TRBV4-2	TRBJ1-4	ASSETGRLNEKLF
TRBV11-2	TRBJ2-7	ASSLDNAEPYEQY
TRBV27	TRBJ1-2	ASSYTGTGFGYT
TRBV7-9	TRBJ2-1	ASSSRAGGSYNEQF
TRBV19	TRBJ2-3	ASSFGQGVADTQY
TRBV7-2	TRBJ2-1	ASTRRAGASHEQF
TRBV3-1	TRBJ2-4	ASSQDSRGNIQY
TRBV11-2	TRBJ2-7	ASSPSMRFYEQY